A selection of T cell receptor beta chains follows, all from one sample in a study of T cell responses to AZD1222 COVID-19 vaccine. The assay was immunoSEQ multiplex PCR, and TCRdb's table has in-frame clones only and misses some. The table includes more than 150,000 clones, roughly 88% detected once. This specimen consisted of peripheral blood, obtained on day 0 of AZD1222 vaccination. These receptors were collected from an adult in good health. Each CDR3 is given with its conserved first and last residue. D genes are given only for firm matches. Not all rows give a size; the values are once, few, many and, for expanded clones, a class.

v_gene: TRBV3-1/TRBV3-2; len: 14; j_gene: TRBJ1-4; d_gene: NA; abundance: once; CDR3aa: CASSQGGGIAKLFF; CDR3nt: TGTGCCAGCAGCCAAGGAGGAGGGATCGCAAAACTGTTTTTT
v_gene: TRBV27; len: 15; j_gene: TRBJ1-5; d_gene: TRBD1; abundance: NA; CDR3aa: CASSQTGGGNQPQHF; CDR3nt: TGTGCCAGCAGTCAGACAGGGGGCGGCAATCAGCCCCAGCATTTT
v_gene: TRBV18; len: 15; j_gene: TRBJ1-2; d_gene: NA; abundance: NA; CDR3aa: CASSPRAGLNYGYTF; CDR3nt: TGTGCCAGCTCACCACGGGCAGGGCTAAACTATGGCTACACCTTC
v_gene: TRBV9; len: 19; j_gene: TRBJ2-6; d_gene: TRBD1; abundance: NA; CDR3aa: CASSVFPDRSVVGANVLTF; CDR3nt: TGTGCCAGCAGCGTATTCCCGGACAGGTCTGTAGTTGGGGCCAACGTCCTGACTTTC
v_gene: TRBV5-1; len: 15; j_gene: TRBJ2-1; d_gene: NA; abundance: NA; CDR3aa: CASSTGLTQGREQFF; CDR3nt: TGCGCCAGCAGCACGGGACTGACCCAAGGCCGTGAGCAGTTCTTC
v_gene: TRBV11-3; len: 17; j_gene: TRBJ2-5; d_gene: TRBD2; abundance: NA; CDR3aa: CASSLGGLAGGPETQYF; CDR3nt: TGTGCCAGCAGCTTAGGTGGACTAGCGGGGGGGCCAGAGACCCAGTACTTC
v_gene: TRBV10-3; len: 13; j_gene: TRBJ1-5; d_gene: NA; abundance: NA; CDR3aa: CAISGTADQPQHF; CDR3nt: TGTGCCATCAGTGGGACAGCTGATCAGCCCCAGCATTTT
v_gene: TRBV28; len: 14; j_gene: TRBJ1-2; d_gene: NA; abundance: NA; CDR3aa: CASSLGQTNYGYTF; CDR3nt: TGTGCCAGCAGTTTAGGGCAGACTAACTATGGCTACACCTTC
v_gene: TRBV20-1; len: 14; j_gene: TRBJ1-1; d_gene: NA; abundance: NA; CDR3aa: CSASGGNLGTEAFF; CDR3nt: TGCAGTGCTAGTGGGGGCAACCTGGGGACTGAAGCTTTCTTT
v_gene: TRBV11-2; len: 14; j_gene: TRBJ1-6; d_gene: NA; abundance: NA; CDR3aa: CASSLGTGNSPLHF; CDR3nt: TGTGCCAGCAGCTTAGGGACCGGGAATTCACCCCTCCACTTT
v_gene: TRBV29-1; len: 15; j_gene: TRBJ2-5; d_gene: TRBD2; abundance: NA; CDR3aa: CSVPRTSGAQETQYF; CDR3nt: TGCAGCGTACCTCGGACTAGCGGGGCACAAGAGACCCAGTACTTC
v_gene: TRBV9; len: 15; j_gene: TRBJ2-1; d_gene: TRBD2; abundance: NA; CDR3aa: CASSVREGAYNEQFF; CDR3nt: TGTGCCAGCAGCGTTCGGGAGGGGGCCTACAATGAGCAGTTCTTC
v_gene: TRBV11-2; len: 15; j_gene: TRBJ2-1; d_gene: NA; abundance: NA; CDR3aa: CASSLDVGTYNEQFF; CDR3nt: TGTGCCAGCAGCCTAGACGTGGGGACCTACAATGAGCAGTTCTTC
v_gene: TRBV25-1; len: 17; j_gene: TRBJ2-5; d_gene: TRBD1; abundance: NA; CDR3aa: CASSEIAGQQGGETQYF; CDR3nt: TGTGCCAGCAGTGAGATTGCGGGACAACAGGGGGGAGAGACCCAGTACTTC
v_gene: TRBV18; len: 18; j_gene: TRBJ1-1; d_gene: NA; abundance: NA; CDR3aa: CASSLAAASGSVNTEAFF; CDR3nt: TGTGCCAGCTCCCTGGCCGCAGCGTCCGGCAGCGTGAACACTGAAGCTTTCTTT
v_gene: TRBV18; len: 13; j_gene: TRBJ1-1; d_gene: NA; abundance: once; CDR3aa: CASSPESVAEAFF; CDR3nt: TGTGCCAGCTCACCAGAGTCGGTTGCTGAAGCTTTCTTT
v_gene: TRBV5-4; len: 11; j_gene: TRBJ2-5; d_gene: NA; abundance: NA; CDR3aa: CASSLQETQYF; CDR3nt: TGTGCCAGCAGTCTACAAGAGACCCAGTACTTC
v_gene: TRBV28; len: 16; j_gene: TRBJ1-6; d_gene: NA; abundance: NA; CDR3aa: CASSFDRDTYNSPLHF; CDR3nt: TGTGCCAGCAGCTTTGACCGGGACACCTATAATTCACCCCTCCACTTT
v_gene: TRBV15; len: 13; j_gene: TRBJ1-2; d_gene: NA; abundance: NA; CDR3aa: CATSRVGAYGYTF; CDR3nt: TGTGCCACCAGCAGAGTAGGTGCCTATGGCTACACCTTC
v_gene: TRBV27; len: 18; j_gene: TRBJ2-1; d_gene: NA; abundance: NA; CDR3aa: CASSLVLGPPSPYNEQFF; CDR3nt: TGTGCCAGCAGTTTAGTGTTGGGACCCCCGAGCCCCTACAATGAGCAGTTCTTC
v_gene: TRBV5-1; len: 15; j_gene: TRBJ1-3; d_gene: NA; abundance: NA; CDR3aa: CASSLERSSGNTIYF; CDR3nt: TGCGCCAGCAGCTTGGAGCGGAGCTCTGGAAACACCATATATTTT
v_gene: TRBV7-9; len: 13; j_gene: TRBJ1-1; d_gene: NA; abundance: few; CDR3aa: CASSLGQNTEAFF; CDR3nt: TGTGCCAGCAGCTTAGGGCAGAACACTGAAGCTTTCTTT
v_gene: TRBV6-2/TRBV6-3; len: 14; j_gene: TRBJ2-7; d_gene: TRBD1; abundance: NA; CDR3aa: CASSSRTGTYEQYF; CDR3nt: TGTGCCAGCAGTTCCCGGACAGGAACCTACGAGCAGTACTTC
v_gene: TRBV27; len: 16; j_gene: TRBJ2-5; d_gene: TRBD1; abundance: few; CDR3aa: CASRAGGTGVGETQYF; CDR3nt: TGTGCCAGCAGAGCCGGCGGGACAGGGGTAGGAGAGACCCAGTACTTC
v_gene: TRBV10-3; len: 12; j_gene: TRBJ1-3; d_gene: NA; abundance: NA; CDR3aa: CAISDSGNTIYF; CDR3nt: TGTGCCATCAGTGACTCCGGAAACACCATATATTTT
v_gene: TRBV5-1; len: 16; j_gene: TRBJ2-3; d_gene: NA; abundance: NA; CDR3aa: CASSLAGRKITDTQYF; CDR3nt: TGCGCCAGCAGCTTGGCCGGGCGCAAAATCACAGATACGCAGTATTTT
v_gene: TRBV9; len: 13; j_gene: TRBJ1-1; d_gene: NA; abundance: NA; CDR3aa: CASRPNTGSEAFF; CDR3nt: TGTGCCAGCAGGCCTAATACAGGTAGTGAAGCTTTCTTT
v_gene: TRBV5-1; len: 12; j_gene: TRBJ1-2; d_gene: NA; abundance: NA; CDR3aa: CASSLDTYGYTF; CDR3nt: TGCGCCAGCAGCTTGGATACCTATGGCTACACCTTC
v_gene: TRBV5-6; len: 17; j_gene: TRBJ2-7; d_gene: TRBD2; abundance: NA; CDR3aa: CASSTLAGGAVAYEQYF; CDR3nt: TGTGCCAGCAGCACCCTAGCGGGAGGCGCCGTCGCCTACGAGCAGTACTTC
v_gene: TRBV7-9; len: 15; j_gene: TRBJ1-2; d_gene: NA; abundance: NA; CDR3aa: CASSLGHLKPYGYTF; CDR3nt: TGTGCCAGCAGCTTAGGACACCTCAAACCTTATGGCTACACCTTC
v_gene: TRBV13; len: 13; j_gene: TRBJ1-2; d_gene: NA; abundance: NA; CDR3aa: CASSLGLVDGYTF; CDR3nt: TGTGCCAGCAGCTTAGGTTTGGTGGATGGCTACACCTTC
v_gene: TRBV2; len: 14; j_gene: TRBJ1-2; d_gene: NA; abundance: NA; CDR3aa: CASSPRRDNYGYTF; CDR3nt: TGTGCCAGCAGTCCCCGGAGGGATAACTATGGCTACACCTTC
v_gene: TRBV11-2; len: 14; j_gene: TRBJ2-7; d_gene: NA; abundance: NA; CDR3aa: CASSLYAGDYEQYF; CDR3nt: TGTGCCAGCAGCTTATACGCAGGGGACTACGAGCAGTACTTC
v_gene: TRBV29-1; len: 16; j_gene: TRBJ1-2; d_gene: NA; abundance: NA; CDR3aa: CSVEDRLRQIHYGYTF; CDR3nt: TGCAGCGTTGAAGACCGCCTCCGGCAAATACACTATGGCTACACCTTC
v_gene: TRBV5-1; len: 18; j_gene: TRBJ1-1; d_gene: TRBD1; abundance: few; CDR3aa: CASSLAGQGRTLNTEAFF; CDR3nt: TGCGCCAGCAGCTTGGCTGGACAGGGTAGGACGTTGAACACTGAAGCTTTCTTT
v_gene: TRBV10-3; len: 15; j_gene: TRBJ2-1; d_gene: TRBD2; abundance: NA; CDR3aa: CAIKGLAGGNNEQFF; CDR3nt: TGTGCCATCAAAGGACTAGCGGGGGGCAACAATGAGCAGTTCTTC
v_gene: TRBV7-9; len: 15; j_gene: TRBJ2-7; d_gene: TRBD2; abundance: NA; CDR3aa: CASSLRTSGDYEQYF; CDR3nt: TGTGCCAGCAGCCTTCGGACTAGCGGGGATTACGAGCAGTACTTC
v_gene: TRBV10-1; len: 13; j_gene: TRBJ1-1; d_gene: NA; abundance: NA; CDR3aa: CASRLTPSGEAFF; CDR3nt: TGCGCCAGCAGACTCACTCCGTCCGGTGAAGCTTTCTTT
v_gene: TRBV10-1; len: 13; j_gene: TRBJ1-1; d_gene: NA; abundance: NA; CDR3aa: CASSESAATEAFF; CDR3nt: TGCGCCAGCAGTGAGTCCGCGGCGACTGAAGCTTTCTTT
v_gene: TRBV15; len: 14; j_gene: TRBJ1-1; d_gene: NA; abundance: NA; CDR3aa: CATSRDQVDTEAFF; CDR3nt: TGTGCCACCAGCAGAGATCAAGTGGACACTGAAGCTTTCTTT